Below are 25 T cell receptor beta chains sequenced from a single sample in a study of OX40 agonist ivuxolimab in advanced cancers. Using immunoSEQ multiplex PCR, the repertoire was profiled, and TCRdb retains in-frame clones only, with some absent. The repertoire holds approximately 75,000 clones, with about 85% as singletons. The sequences come from CD4+ or CD8+ T cells sorted from blood, collected in a trial of the OX40 agonist ivuxolimab. The source is an adult with an advanced solid tumor such as melanoma, head and neck, liver or kidney cancer.

J is TRBJ2-5 and V is TRBV7-9; TRBD1 aligns across 7 bases. CDR3 size: 14 residues. J was trimmed by 4 bases and V by 7 bases; bases with no gene match: 9. Germline-derived CDR1 and CDR2 are SEHNR and FQNEAQ (reference sequence). The CDR3 is CASMRAAGGETQYF. The CDR3 DNA reads TGTGCCAGCATGAGGGCCGCAGGGGGAGAGACCCAGTACTTC.

J is TRBJ2-7 and V is TRBV10-2; the D is unclear. Germline V CDR1 and CDR2: WSHSY, SAAADI. This CDR3 is 15 amino acids long. Trimming pared 3 bases from V and 2 bases from J, leaving 14 bases between. For the CDR3, the DNA is TGCGCCAGCAGTGATCGACGGGCTCTCACCTACGAGCAGTACTTC. Translating gives CASSDRRALTYEQYF.

The chain is built from TRBV2 and TRBJ2-7, with 13 bases lining up with TRBD2. V was clipped by 4 bases and J by 1 base; unmatched bases: 4. Germline loops: CDR1 SNHLY, CDR2 FYNNEI. The CDR3 length is 16 residues. The CDR3 nucleotides are TGTGCCAGCAGTGGGACTAGCGGGAGTATTTCCTACGAGCAGTACTTC. As protein: CASSGTSGSISYEQYF.

This clone was seen once. The gene calls are TRBV28 and TRBJ1-2, with a possible D match to TRBD1 (5 bases). CDR1 is MDHEN, CDR2 SYDVKM, per germline. V lost 3 bases and J lost 4, with 15 bases in between. The CDR3 contains 15 residues. CDR3 in amino acids: CASSLWGVDLYGYTF. CDR3 sequence (DNA): TGTGCCAGCAGTTTGTGGGGGGTGGATCTCTATGGCTACACCTTC.

This chain links TRBV5-1 with TRBJ2-7; no clear D. The CDR3 length is 15 residues. CDR1 is SGHRS and CDR2 is YFSETQ in the germline V gene. Trimming shortened V by 4 bases and J by 4 bases, and 18 bases separated the two germline ends. This chain's CDR3 is CASSRLGGWEYEQYF. CDR3 bases: TGCGCCAGCAGCCGCCTTGGCGGTTGGGAATACGAGCAGTACTTC.

The chain joins TRBV4-3 to TRBJ2-1, with 11 bases that match TRBD2. Unmatched junction bases numbered 5, after V lost 2 bases and J lost 5 bases. CDR3 length: 16 amino acids. Germline V lookup: CDR1 LGHNA, CDR2 YSLEER. The CDR3 is CASSQLLAGEDNEQFF. CDR3 nucleotides: TGCGCCAGCAGCCAATTACTAGCGGGGGAGGACAATGAGCAGTTCTTC.

The chain combines TRBV6-1 with TRBJ1-5; D is undetermined. V gave up 7 bases and J gave up 3 bases, with 16 bases separating them. Germline CDR1 MNHNS, CDR2 SASEGT. The CDR3 has 15 amino acids. CDR3 nucleotide sequence: TGTGCCAGCAATCTGGCGCGGACGGTCAATCAGCCCCAGCATTTT. It specifies CASNLARTVNQPQHF.

This clone was detected once. This sequence joins TRBV18 and TRBJ2-7; 12 bases are shared with TRBD2. This CDR3 contains 16 residues. Trimming removed 3 bases from V and 1 base from J; junction bases left unmatched: 4. The V gene's germline CDR1 is KGHSH and CDR2 LQKENI. This chain's CDR3 is CASSPTSGGLSYEQYF. CDR3 bases: TGTGCCAGCTCACCGACTAGCGGGGGCCTGTCCTACGAGCAGTACTTC.

This chain connects TRBV7-2 to TRBJ2-6, with no clear D. CDR3 length equals 15 residues. Germline values: CDR1 SGHTA, CDR2 FQGNSA. V was pared by 5 bases and J by 0 bases, with 8 bases between. CDR3 DNA: TGTGCCAGCAGCCCGGGCCTCTCTGGGGCCAACGTCCTGACTTTC. Protein sequence: CASSPGLSGANVLTF.

This rearrangement joins TRBV9 to TRBJ2-3; D is undetermined. The CDR3 is 17 amino acids. CDR1 SGDLS and CDR2 YYNGEE come from the germline V gene. V was cut by 0 bases and J by 1 base, with 15 bases left in between. The CDR3 loop is CASSVGLFEWGTDTQYF. The DNA for the CDR3 is TGTGCCAGCAGCGTAGGGCTGTTCGAGTGGGGCACAGATACGCAGTATTTT.

The chain uses TRBV27 and TRBJ1-1; tentatively, D is TRBD1 (6 bases). The CDR3 sequence is 18 residues long. Per germline, CDR1 MNHEY and CDR2 SMNVEV (reference sequence). Trimming pared 6 bases from V and 0 bases from J, leaving 23 bases between. The CDR3, as DNA: TGTGCCAGCAGCATACTGACGGGACATAATATTCTGAACACTGAAGCTTTCTTT. It specifies CASSILTGHNILNTEAFF.

This chain connects TRBV7-9 to TRBJ2-5; D is possibly TRBD1 (6 bases). This CDR3 region has 15 residues. The germline V and J ends were trimmed by 1 base and 1 base, with 10 bases remaining between them. Germline assignment: CDR1 SEHNR and CDR2 FQNEAQ (reference sequence). The DNA of the CDR3 is TGTGCCAGCAGCTTAGACTGGGGGCCCCAAGAGACCCAGTACTTC. Its protein is CASSLDWGPQETQYF.

This clone showed up just a few times. This chain connects TRBV6-6 to TRBJ1-6; 7 bases align to TRBD1. The CDR3 extends over 12 amino acids. Germline CDR1 reads MNHNY; CDR2 reads SVGAGI (reference sequence). The ends lost 11 bases at V and 7 bases at J; junction bases unmatched: 5. CDR3 region: CAGRQGNSPLHF. CDR3 sequence (DNA): TGTGCCGGCCGACAGGGCAATTCACCCCTCCACTTT.

The chain carries TRBV5-1 and TRBJ1-5; D possibly corresponds to TRBD1 (5 bases). This CDR3 is 16 amino acids long. CDR1 and CDR2 (germline): SGHRS, YFSETQ. Trimming removed 0 bases at V and 2 bases at J, with 12 bases between. CDR3 loop: CASSLAPGVGNQPQHF. The CDR3 DNA sequence: TGCGCCAGCAGCTTGGCCCCGGGGGTCGGCAATCAGCCCCAGCATTTT.

This clone came up once. The chain links TRBV10-3 to TRBJ1-2, with D maybe TRBD1 (6 bases). Germline lookup yields CDR1 ENHRY and CDR2 SYGVKD. With 6 bases removed from V and 6 bases from J, the gap between germline ends came to 17 bases. CDR3 length: 14 amino acids. The DNA for the CDR3 is TGTGCCATCAGGAGGGGGGGCGGGCCGGATGGCTACACCTTC. This encodes CAIRRGGGPDGYTF.

V gene TRBV6-1 combines with J gene TRBJ2-5; perhaps TRBD2 as D (5 bases). Trimming removed 10 bases at V and 2 bases at J, with 20 bases between. This CDR3 region has 15 residues. Germline CDR1 MNHNS, CDR2 SASEGT. The CDR3 coding sequence is TGTGCCATTAAAGAGGGTGAGGGTCGGCAAGAGACCCAGTACTTC. It specifies CAIKEGEGRQETQYF.

This rearrangement joins TRBV28 to TRBJ2-2; weak D call: TRBD1 (5 bases). Germline lookup yields CDR1 MDHEN and CDR2 SYDVKM. This CDR3 is 14 amino acids long. V lost 4 bases and J 5 bases, leaving 11 bases between the germline ends. This CDR3 reads CASSSRQRTGELFF. In DNA, the CDR3 is TGTGCCAGCAGTTCTCGACAGAGAACCGGGGAGCTGTTTTTT.

The chain is built from TRBV30 and TRBJ1-3, with D maybe TRBD1 (6 bases). Trimming took 3 bases from V and 0 from J, leaving 12 bases between them. The CDR3 covers 15 residues. Germline V gene lookup returns CDR1 GTSNPN and CDR2 SVGIG (reference sequence). CDR3 residues: CAWRGDIYSGNTIYF. The CDR3 DNA is TGTGCCTGGAGGGGGGACATCTACTCTGGAAACACCATATATTTT.

This clone was observed once. The chain couples TRBV6-6 to TRBJ1-2; D call uncertain. Trimming shortened V by 5 bases and J by 5 bases, and 15 bases separated the two germline ends. The CDR3 consists of 14 residues. Germline V lookup: CDR1 MNHNY, CDR2 SVGAGI (reference sequence). The CDR3 here is CASSPAGSTYGYTF. CDR3 coding DNA: TGTGCCAGCAGTCCCGCGGGGTCCACTTATGGCTACACCTTC.

The V and J genes are TRBV7-9 and TRBJ2-3; 10 nucleotides line up with TRBD1. Germline V lookup: CDR1 SEHNR, CDR2 FQNEAQ (reference sequence). After removal of 1 base from V and 3 bases from J, the junction contained 7 bases not matched to a gene. This CDR3 comprises 17 residues. CDR3: CASSLDRVDRGTDTQYF. The CDR3 bases are TGTGCCAGCAGCTTAGATCGGGTGGACAGGGGGACAGATACGCAGTATTTT.

This chain's CDR3 is CASSQGDQGAYEQYF. The CDR3 DNA is TGTGCCAGCAGCCAAGGGGACCAGGGGGCCTACGAGCAGTACTTC. This chain joins TRBV4-2 and TRBJ2-7; 7 bases are shared with TRBD1. V shed 1 base and J 2 bases; nucleotides not matched to a gene: 5. Germline values: CDR1 LGHNA, CDR2 YNFKEQ. The CDR3 loop spans 15 amino acids.

The chain recombines TRBV2 with TRBJ1-3; a weak D match, TRBD1 (6 bases). The CDR3 runs 14 residues. V was shortened by 7 bases and J by 6 bases, with 16 bases between the two germline ends. Germline-derived CDR1 and CDR2 are SNHLY and FYNNEI. The CDR3 protein is CASKDRTAENTIYF. CDR3 bases: TGTGCCAGCAAAGATAGGACAGCGGAAAACACCATATATTTT.

The chain carries TRBV28 and TRBJ1-1; possible D gene TRBD1, 5 bases. Trimming stripped 3 bases from V and 1 base from J, with 18 bases between. The CDR3 length is 17 residues. Germline assignment: CDR1 MDHEN and CDR2 SYDVKM. This CDR3 reads CASSFGGTWRENTEAFF. The CDR3, as DNA: TGTGCCAGCAGTTTTGGGGGGACGTGGAGGGAGAACACTGAAGCTTTCTTT.

This chain links TRBV2 with TRBJ2-5; maybe TRBD1 (6 bases). Judging by the DNA end, TRBJ2-7 fits better; the J call may be wrong. Germline values: CDR1 SNHLY, CDR2 FYNNEI. The CDR3 length is 15 residues. The CDR3 DNA sequence: TGTGCCAGCAGCGACCGGGACAACTTCTCCTACGAGCAGTACTTC. Protein: CASSDRDNFSYEQYF.

V usage is TRBV5-6 and J usage is TRBJ1-1; possibly TRBD1 for D (5 bases). The CDR3 extends over 13 amino acids. Trimming took 0 bases from V and 5 from J, leaving 8 bases between them. Germline V lookup: CDR1 SGHDT, CDR2 YYEEEE. The CDR3 coding sequence is TGTGCCAGCAGCTTGGTGAAGGGGACTGAAGCTTTCTTT. Residues: CASSLVKGTEAFF.